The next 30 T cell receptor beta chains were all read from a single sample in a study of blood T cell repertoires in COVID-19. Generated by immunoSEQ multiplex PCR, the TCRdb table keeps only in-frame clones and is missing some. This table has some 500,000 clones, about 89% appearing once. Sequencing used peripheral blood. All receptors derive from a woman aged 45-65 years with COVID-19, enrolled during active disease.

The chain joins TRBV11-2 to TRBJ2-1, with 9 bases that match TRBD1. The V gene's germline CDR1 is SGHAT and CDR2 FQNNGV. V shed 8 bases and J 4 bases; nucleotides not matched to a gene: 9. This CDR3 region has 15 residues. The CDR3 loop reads CASYSSGQGYNEQFF. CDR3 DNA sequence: TGTGCCAGCTACTCGTCGGGACAGGGATACAATGAGCAGTTCTTC.

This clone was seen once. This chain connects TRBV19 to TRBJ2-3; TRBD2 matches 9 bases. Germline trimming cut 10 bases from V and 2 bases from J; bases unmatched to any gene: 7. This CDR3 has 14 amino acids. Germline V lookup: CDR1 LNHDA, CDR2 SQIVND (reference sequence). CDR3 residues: CATSTSGTTDTQYF. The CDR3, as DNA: TGTGCCACTTCGACTAGCGGAACCACAGATACGCAGTATTTT.

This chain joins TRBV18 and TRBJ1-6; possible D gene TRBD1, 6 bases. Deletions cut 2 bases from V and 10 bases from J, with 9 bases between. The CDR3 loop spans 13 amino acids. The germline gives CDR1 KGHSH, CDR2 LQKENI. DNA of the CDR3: TGTGCCAGCTCACCAGGGGGCGAATCACCCCTCCACTTT. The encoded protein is CASSPGGESPLHF.

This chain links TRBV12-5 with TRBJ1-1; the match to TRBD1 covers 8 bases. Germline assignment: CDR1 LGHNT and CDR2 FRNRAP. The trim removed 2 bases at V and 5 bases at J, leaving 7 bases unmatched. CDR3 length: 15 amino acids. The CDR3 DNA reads TGTGCTAGTGGTTTGACGTACAGGGGGGAAACTGAAGCTTTCTTT. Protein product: CASGLTYRGETEAFF.

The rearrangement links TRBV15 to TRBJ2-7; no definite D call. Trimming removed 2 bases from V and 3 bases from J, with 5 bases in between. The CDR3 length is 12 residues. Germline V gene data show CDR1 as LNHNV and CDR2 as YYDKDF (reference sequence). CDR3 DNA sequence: TGTGCCACCAGCAGACAGAACTACGAGCAGTACTTC. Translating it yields CATSRQNYEQYF.

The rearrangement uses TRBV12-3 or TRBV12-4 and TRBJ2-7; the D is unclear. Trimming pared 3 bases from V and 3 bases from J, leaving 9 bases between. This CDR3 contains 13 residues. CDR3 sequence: CASSLSANYEQYF. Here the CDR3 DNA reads TGTGCCAGCAGTTTGTCAGCGAACTACGAGCAGTACTTC.

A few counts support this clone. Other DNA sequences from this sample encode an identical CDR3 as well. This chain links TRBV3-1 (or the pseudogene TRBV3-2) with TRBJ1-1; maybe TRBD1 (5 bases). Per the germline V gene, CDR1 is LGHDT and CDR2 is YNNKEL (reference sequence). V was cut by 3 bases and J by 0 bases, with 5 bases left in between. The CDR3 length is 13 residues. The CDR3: CASSQTVNTEAFF. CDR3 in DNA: TGTGCCAGCAGCCAGACAGTGAACACTGAAGCTTTCTTT.

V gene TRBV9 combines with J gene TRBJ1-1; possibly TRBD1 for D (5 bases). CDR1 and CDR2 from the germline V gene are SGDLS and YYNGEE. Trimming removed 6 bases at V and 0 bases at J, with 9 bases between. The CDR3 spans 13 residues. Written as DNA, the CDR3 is TGTGCCAGCACCCCAGGGCTGAACACTGAAGCTTTCTTT. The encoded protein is CASTPGLNTEAFF.

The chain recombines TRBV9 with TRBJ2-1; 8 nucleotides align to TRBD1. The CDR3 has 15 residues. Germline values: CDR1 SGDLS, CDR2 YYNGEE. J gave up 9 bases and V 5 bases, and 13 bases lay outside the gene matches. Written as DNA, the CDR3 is TGTGCCAGCAGTTTCGGACAGGGCGGCTTAAGTGAGCAGTTCTTC. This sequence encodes CASSFGQGGLSEQFF.

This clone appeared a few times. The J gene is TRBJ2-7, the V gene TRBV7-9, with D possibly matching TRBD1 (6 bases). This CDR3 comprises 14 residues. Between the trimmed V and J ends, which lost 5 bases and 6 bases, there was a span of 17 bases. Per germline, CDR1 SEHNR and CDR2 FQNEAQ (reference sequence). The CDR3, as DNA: TGTGCCAGCAGCCCCTCAGGGGAGTGGTCCGAGCAGTACTTC. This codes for CASSPSGEWSEQYF. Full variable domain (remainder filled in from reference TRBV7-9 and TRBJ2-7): DTGVSQNPRHKITKRGQNVTFRCDPISEHNRLYWYRQTLGQGPEFLTYFQNEAQLEKSRLLSDRFSAERPKGSFSTLEIQRTEQGDSAMYLCASSPSGEWSEQYFGPGTRLTVT.

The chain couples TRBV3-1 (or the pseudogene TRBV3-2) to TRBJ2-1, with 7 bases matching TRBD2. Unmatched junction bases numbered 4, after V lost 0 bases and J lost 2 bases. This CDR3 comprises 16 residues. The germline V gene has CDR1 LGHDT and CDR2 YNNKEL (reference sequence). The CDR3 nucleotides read TGTGCCAGCAGCCAAGAAGGGAGGGTCCCCTACAATGAGCAGTTCTTC. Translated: CASSQEGRVPYNEQFF.

The chain's CDR3 is CASSLEVRGAGTDTQYF. CDR3 sequence (DNA): TGTGCCAGCAGCTTAGAGGTGCGGGGGGCCGGCACAGATACGCAGTATTTT. This sequence joins TRBV7-2 and TRBJ2-3; 8 nucleotides align to TRBD2. Germline CDR1 and CDR2: SGHTA and FQGNSA. Trimming at V came to 1 base and at J to 1 base, leaving 7 bases not matched to a gene. CDR3 length equals 17 residues.

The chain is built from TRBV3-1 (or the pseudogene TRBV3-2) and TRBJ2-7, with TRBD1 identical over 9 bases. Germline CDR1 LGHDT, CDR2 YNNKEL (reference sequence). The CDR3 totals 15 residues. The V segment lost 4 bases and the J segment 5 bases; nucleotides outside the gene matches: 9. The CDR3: CASSLQGAGVDEQYF. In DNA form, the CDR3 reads TGTGCCAGCAGCCTACAGGGGGCCGGAGTTGACGAGCAGTACTTC.

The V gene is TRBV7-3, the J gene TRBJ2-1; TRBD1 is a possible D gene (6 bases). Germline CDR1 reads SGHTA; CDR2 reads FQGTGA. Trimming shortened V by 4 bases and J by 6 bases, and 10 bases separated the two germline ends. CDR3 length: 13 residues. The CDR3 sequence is CASSSGQLNEQFF. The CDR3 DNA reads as TGTGCCAGCAGCTCCGGACAGCTCAATGAGCAGTTCTTC.

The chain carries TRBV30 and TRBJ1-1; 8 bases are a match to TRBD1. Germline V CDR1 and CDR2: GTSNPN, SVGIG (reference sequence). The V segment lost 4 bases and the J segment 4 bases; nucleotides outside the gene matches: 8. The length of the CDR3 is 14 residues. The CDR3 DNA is TGTGCCTGGACCCCTACAGGGGGGCTCACTGAAGCTTTCTTT. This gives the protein CAWTPTGGLTEAFF.

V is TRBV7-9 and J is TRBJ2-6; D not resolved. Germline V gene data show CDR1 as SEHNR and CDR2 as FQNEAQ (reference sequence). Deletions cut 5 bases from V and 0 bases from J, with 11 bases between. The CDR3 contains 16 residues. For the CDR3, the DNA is TGTGCCAGCAGCGACACTGCAATCTCTGGGGCCAACGTCCTGACTTTC. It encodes CASSDTAISGANVLTF.

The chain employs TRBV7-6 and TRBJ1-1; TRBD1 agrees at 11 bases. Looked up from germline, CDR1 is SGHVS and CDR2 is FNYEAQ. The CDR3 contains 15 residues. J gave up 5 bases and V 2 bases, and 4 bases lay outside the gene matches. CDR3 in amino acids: CASSLIGTGGTEAFF. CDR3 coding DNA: TGTGCCAGCAGCTTAATAGGGACAGGGGGAACTGAAGCTTTCTTT.

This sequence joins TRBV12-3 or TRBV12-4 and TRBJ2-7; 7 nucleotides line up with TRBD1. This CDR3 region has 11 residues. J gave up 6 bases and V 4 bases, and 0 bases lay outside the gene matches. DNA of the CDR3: TGTGCCAGCAGTTCAGGGGGCGAGCAGTACTTC. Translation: CASSSGGEQYF.

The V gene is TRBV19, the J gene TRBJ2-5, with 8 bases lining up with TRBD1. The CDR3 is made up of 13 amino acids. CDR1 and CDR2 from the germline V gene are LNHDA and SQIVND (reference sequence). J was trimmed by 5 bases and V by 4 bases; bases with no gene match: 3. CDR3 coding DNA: TGTGCCAGTAGTAGCGGACAGGGCGAGACCCAGTACTTC. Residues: CASSSGQGETQYF.

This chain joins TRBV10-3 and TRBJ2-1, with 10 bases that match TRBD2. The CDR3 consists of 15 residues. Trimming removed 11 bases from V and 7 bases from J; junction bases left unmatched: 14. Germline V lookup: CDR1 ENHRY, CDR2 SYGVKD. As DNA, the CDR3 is TGTGCCGCCTCCCAAGGAGCGGGGGGGCAAAATGAGCAGTTCTTC. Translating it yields CAASQGAGGQNEQFF.

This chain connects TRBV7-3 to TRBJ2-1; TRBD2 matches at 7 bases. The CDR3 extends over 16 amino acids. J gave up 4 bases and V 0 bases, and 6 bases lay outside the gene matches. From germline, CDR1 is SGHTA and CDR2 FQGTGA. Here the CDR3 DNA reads TGTGCCAGCAGCTTAACGTATGTGGGGGGGTACAATGAGCAGTTCTTC. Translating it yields CASSLTYVGGYNEQFF.

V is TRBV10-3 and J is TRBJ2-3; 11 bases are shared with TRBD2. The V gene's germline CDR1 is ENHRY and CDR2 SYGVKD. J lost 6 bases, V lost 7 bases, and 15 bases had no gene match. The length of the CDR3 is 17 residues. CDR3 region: CAIKGLAGGLLGDTQYF. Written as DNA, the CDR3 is TGTGCCATCAAGGGTCTAGCGGGGGGCCTTCTGGGTGATACGCAGTATTTT.

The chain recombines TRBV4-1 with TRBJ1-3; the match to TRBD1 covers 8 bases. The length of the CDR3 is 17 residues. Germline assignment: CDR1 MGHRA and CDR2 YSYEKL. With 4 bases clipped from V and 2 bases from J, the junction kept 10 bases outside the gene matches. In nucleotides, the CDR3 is TGCGCCAGCAGCCCTTTGGCAGAGGACAGGGCTGGAAACACCATATATTTT. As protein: CASSPLAEDRAGNTIYF.

CDR3 sequence: CASSSWTGVQETQYF. CDR3 DNA: TGTGCCAGCAGCTCCTGGACAGGGGTCCAAGAGACCCAGTACTTC. This chain connects TRBV5-4 to TRBJ2-5; 9 bases agree with TRBD1. Germline CDR1 SGHNT, CDR2 YYREEE (reference sequence). The trim removed 3 bases at V and 1 base at J, leaving 4 bases unmatched. The CDR3 is 15 amino acids. Combining the CDR3 with reference TRBV5-4 and TRBJ2-5 gives the whole variable domain ETGVTQSPTHLIKTRGQQVTLRCSSQSGHNTVSWYQQALGQGPQFIFQYYREEENGRGNFPPRFSGLQFPNYSSELNVNALELDDSALYLCASSSWTGVQETQYFGPGTRLLVL.

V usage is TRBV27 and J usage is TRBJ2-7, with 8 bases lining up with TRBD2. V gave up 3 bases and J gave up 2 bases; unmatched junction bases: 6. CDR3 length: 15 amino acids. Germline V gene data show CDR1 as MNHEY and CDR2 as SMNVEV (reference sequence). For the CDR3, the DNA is TGTGCCAGCAGTTTCAAAGCGGGGGCCGCCTACGAGCAGTACTTC. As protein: CASSFKAGAAYEQYF.

This chain's CDR3 is CASSIDLDTPVGYTF. CDR3 bases: TGTGCCAGTAGTATAGATCTCGACACACCGGTTGGCTACACCTTC. The chain is built from TRBV19 and TRBJ1-2; D is unclear. Trimming cost V 0 bases and J 7 bases, with 15 bases left between them. The CDR3 contains 15 residues. CDR1 and CDR2 from the germline V gene are LNHDA and SQIVND (reference sequence).

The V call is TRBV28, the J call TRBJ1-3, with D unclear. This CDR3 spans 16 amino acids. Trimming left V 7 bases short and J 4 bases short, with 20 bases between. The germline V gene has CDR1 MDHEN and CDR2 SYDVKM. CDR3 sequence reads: CASTNGPLAGGNTIYF. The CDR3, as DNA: TGTGCCAGCACTAATGGTCCCCTCGCGGGGGGAAACACCATATATTTT.

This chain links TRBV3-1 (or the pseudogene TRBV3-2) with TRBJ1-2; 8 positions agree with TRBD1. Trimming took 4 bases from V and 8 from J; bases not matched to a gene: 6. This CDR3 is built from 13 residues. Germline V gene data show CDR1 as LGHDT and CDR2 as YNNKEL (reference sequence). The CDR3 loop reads CASSPRGQGGYTF. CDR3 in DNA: TGTGCCAGCAGCCCCAGGGGGCAGGGAGGCTACACCTTC.

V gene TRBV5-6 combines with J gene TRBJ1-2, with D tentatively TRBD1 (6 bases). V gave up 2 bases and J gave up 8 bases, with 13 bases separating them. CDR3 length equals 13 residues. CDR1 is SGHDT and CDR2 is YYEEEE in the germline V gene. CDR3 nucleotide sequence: TGTGCCAGCAGCTTTACAGGGCGTGGAGGCTACACCTTC. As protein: CASSFTGRGGYTF.

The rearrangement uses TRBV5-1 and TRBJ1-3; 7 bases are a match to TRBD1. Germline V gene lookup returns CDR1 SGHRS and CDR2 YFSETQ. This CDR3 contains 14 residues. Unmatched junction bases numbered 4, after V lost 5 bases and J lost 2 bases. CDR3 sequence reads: CASRETGTGNTIYF. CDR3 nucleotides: TGCGCCAGCAGGGAGACAGGGACTGGAAACACCATATATTTT.